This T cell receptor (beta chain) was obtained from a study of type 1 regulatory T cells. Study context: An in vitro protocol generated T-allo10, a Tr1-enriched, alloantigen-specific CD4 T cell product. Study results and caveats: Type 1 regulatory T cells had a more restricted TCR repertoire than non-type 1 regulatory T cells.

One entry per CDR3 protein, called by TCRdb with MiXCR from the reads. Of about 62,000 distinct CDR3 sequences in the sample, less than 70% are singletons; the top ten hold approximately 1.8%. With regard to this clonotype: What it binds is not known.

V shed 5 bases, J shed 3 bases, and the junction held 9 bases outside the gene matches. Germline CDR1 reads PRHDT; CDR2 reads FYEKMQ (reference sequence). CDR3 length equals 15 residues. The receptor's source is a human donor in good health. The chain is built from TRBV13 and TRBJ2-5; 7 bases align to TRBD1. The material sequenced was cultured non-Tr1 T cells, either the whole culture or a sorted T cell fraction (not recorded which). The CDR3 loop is CASSVRQGEKETQYF. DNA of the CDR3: TGTGCCAGCAGCGTAAGACAGGGCGAAAAAGAGACCCAGTACTTC.